The T cell receptor beta chain under discussion was sequenced for a study of T cells in women clearing cervical HPV infection. As for the study in general: Blood came at first lesion visit for cases, post-clearance for controls.

Germline CDR1 SEHNR, CDR2 FQNEAQ (reference sequence). There are 13 residues in the CDR3. Study-wide points: Repertoire richness, not evenness, was significantly elevated in CIN3+ cases versus controls.

In the case of this clone: Its antigen remains unidentified. The sequence runs out 3 residues before the end of the CDR3; the remainder is reconstructed from the germline J gene.

Using immunoSEQ multiplex PCR, the repertoire was profiled, and TCRdb retains in-frame clones only, with some absent. The listing contains fewer than 25,000 clones. The sequence derives from a woman between 18 and 69 years old with a cervical HPV16 infection that either progressed to CIN3+ or cleared (not recorded which). Source material: blood buffy coat. The chain uses TRBV7-9 and TRBJ1-2; no clear D gene. CDR3 sequence: CASSPRPDYDYTF. The CDR3 DNA, read in part, is TGTGCCAGCAGCCCCCGGCCGGACTACGAC. The whole variable domain, remainder taken from reference TRBV7-9 and TRBJ1-2, is DTGVSQNPRHKITKRGQNVTFRCDPISEHNRLYWYRQTLGQGPEFLTYFQNEAQLEKSRLLSDRFSAERPKGSFSTLEIQRTEQGDSAMYLCASSPRPDYDYTFGSGTRLTVV.